Below, 23 T cell receptor beta chains from the same sample are listed, as sequenced in a study of T cell responses to AZD1222 COVID-19 vaccine. Using immunoSEQ multiplex PCR, the repertoire was profiled, and TCRdb retains in-frame clones only, with some absent. Counted here are 130,000 or so clones, roughly nine tenths occurring once; the ten biggest clones make up approximately 5.9%. The sample consisted of peripheral blood, taken on day 0 of AZD1222 vaccination. The receptors were gathered from an adult in good health.

The chain couples TRBV12-5 to TRBJ2-5, with TRBD1 matching 12 bases. This CDR3 has 15 residues. V was clipped by 4 bases and J by 1 base; unmatched bases: 1. From germline, CDR1 is LGHNT and CDR2 FRNRAP. The CDR3 nucleotides read TGTGCTAGTGGTTGGGACAGGGGGCGCCAAGAGACCCAGTACTTC. Its translation: CASGWDRGRQETQYF. Looking up the rest from reference TRBV12-5 and TRBJ2-5 gives the full variable domain: DARVTQTPRHKVTEMGQEVTMRCQPILGHNTVFWYRQTMMQGLELLAYFRNRAPLDDSGMPKDRFSAEMPDATLATLKIQPSEPRDSAVYFCASGWDRGRQETQYFGPGTRLLVL.

This clone was observed a single time. This CDR3 is CASRRGRQITSDTQYF. The DNA for the CDR3 is TGTGCCAGCAGGAGGGGGAGACAGATTACCTCAGATACGCAGTATTTT. The rearrangement links TRBV2 to TRBJ2-3; D perhaps matches TRBD1 (6 bases). This CDR3 comprises 16 residues. The V gene lost 6 bases and the J gene lost 4 bases, with 20 bases spanning the gap. CDR1 and CDR2 (germline): SNHLY, FYNNEI. Together with reference TRBV2 and TRBJ2-3, the CDR3 gives the full variable domain: EPEVTQTPSHQVTQMGQEVILRCVPISNHLYFYWYRQILGQKVEFLVSFYNNEISEKSEIFDDQFSVERPDGSNFTLKIRSTKLEDSAMYFCASRRGRQITSDTQYFGPGTRLTVL.

V and J are TRBV28 and TRBJ1-2; D remains ambiguous. The ends were cut back, 1 base at V and 11 bases at J, with 11 bases in the middle. Per the germline V gene, CDR1 is MDHEN and CDR2 is SYDVKM. The CDR3 extends over 12 amino acids. The CDR3 is CASSLLGSGYTF. The DNA for the CDR3 is TGTGCCAGCAGTTTATTGGGGTCCGGGTACACCTTC.

The rearrangement links TRBV12-5 to TRBJ2-5; TRBD2 matches at 16 bases. V gave up 6 bases and J gave up 7 bases; unmatched junction bases: 11. Germline CDR1 and CDR2: LGHNT and FRNRAP. CDR3 length: 17 amino acids. The CDR3 coding sequence is TGTGCTAGTGGGGGACTAGCGGGAGGGTTTTTGGGTAGGACCCAGTACTTC. This encodes CASGGLAGGFLGRTQYF.

The chain links TRBV12-3 or TRBV12-4 to TRBJ2-5; unclear D gene. This CDR3 has 13 residues. The ends were cut back, 6 bases at V and 5 bases at J, with 13 bases in the middle. CDR3 DNA sequence: TGTGCCAGCAGCGTGGAGAGGCGGGAGACCCAGTACTTC. Translating gives CASSVERRETQYF.

The chain couples TRBV6-5 to TRBJ1-1; weak D call: TRBD1 (6 bases). The CDR3 sequence is 15 residues long. V dropped 8 bases and J dropped 1 base, with 17 bases sitting between them. The V gene's germline CDR1 is MNHEY and CDR2 SVGAGI. This CDR3 is CASQFVRGPNTEAFF. The CDR3 nucleotides read TGTGCCAGCCAATTCGTCAGGGGACCGAACACTGAAGCTTTCTTT.

This clone turned up a few times. The chain joins TRBV7-9 to TRBJ2-1, with TRBD1 matching 7 bases. The germline V gene encodes CDR1 SEHNR and CDR2 FQNEAQ (reference sequence). The CDR3 is 15 residues long. The junction had 4 bases not matched to a gene; V was cut back by 5 bases and J by 0 bases. CDR3 amino acids: CASSPSGGSYNEQFF. Written as DNA, the CDR3 is TGTGCCAGCAGCCCCTCAGGGGGCTCCTACAATGAGCAGTTCTTC.

V usage is TRBV15 and J usage is TRBJ2-3, with 9 bases aligning to TRBD2. With V trimmed by 0 bases and J by 4 bases, 5 bases remained unmatched. CDR1 is LNHNV and CDR2 is YYDKDF in the germline V gene (reference sequence). This CDR3 region has 16 residues. The CDR3 bases are TGTGCCACCAGCAGAGAACGGGCGGGAGGGCCAGATACGCAGTATTTT. Its protein product is CATSRERAGGPDTQYF.

The sample holds one count of this clone. The chain employs TRBV3-1 (or the pseudogene TRBV3-2) and TRBJ1-5; weak D call: TRBD1 (5 bases). The germline gives CDR1 LGHDT, CDR2 YNNKEL (reference sequence). This CDR3 has 14 amino acids. V lost 0 bases to trimming and J lost 10 bases, with 13 bases between them. The CDR3 nucleotides are TGTGCCAGCAGCCAAGATGGAAGGCAGGGACCCCAGCATTTT. It is translated as CASSQDGRQGPQHF.

This chain connects TRBV3-1 (or the pseudogene TRBV3-2) to TRBJ2-2; D remains ambiguous. This CDR3 contains 12 residues. The germline V gene has CDR1 LGHDT and CDR2 YNNKEL (reference sequence). The V end was cut by 3 bases, the J end by 3 bases, with 2 bases between. The chain's CDR3 is CASSQYTGELFF. The CDR3 nucleotides are TGTGCCAGCAGCCAGTACACCGGGGAGCTGTTTTTT.

This clone was picked up one time. The chain couples TRBV7-8 to TRBJ1-1; TRBD1 might be the D (5 bases). V shed 5 bases and J shed 10 bases, with 20 bases lying between them. CDR3 length equals 14 residues. Germline-derived CDR1 and CDR2 are SGHVS and FQNEAQ. The CDR3 loop is CASSAGTLRRGAFF. The CDR3 DNA sequence: TGTGCCAGCAGCGCGGGGACTTTGCGGCGAGGAGCTTTCTTT.

The gene calls are TRBV27 and TRBJ2-7, with D uncertain. The CDR3 extends over 14 amino acids. Trimming shortened V by 5 bases and J by 6 bases, and 17 bases separated the two germline ends. CDR1 is MNHEY, CDR2 SMNVEV, per germline (reference sequence). The CDR3 is CASSPQISGGEQYF. CDR3 DNA sequence: TGTGCCAGCAGTCCACAAATTTCAGGCGGCGAGCAGTACTTC.

The chain combines TRBV11-1 with TRBJ2-1, with D perhaps TRBD1 or TRBD2 (5 bases each). CDR1 and CDR2 (germline): SGHAT, FQDESV (reference sequence). The CDR3 spans 14 residues. The V gene lost 1 base and the J gene lost 7 bases, with 11 bases spanning the gap. DNA of the CDR3: TGTGCCAGCAGCTTAGTAGGTTGGGGGAATGAGCAGTTCTTC. Its protein product is CASSLVGWGNEQFF.

The gene calls are TRBV7-9 and TRBJ2-5; D is unresolved. Germline CDR1 SEHNR, CDR2 FQNEAQ (reference sequence). This CDR3 contains 13 residues. The V end was cut by 1 base, the J end by 7 bases, with 10 bases between. DNA for the CDR3: TGTGCCAGCAGCTTAGGGGTAGCCGGGACCCAGTACTTC. Translation gives CASSLGVAGTQYF.

V and J are TRBV28 and TRBJ1-6, with 8 bases that match TRBD1. This CDR3 region has 15 residues. CDR1 and CDR2 from the germline V gene are MDHEN and SYDVKM. Unmatched junction bases numbered 5, after V lost 3 bases and J lost 7 bases. In DNA form, the CDR3 reads TGTGCCAGCAGTTTTCAGGGGGCTCTGAATTCACCCCTCCACTTT. Residues: CASSFQGALNSPLHF.

The chain combines TRBV18 with TRBJ1-4, with 7 bases that match TRBD1. Germline trimming cut 2 bases from V and 7 bases from J; bases unmatched to any gene: 4. The CDR3 has 14 residues. Germline CDR1 and CDR2: KGHSH and LQKENI. In DNA, the CDR3 is TGTGCCAGCTCACCAAACAGGGGTGGTGAAAAACTGTTTTTT. This translates into CASSPNRGGEKLFF.

The chain couples TRBV4-1 to TRBJ2-1, with D maybe TRBD2 (6 bases). V was pared by 0 bases and J by 9 bases, with 9 bases between. Germline lookup yields CDR1 MGHRA and CDR2 YSYEKL. The CDR3 extends over 13 amino acids. The CDR3 DNA follows: TGCGCCAGCAGCCAAGATGGAGGGATTGAGCAGTTCTTC. It translates to CASSQDGGIEQFF.

The chain uses TRBV30 and TRBJ1-2, with D possibly matching TRBD1 (5 bases). The V end lost 0 bases, the J end lost 4 bases, and 12 bases lay between the germline ends. The CDR3 has 14 residues. Germline assignment: CDR1 GTSNPN and CDR2 SVGIG (reference sequence). CDR3 nucleotides: TGTGCCTGGAGTGTACGGGGAGGGGTCTATGGCTACACCTTC. Translated, it gives CAWSVRGGVYGYTF.

The CDR3 protein is CASSRTGDQPQHF. Written as DNA, the CDR3 is TGTGCCAGCAGTCGGACAGGGGATCAGCCCCAGCATTTT. This chain joins TRBV6-5 and TRBJ1-5, with 9 bases fitting TRBD1. The V and J ends lost 5 bases and 5 bases, in that order; junction bases with no gene match: 1. There are 13 residues in the CDR3. Germline CDR1 MNHEY, CDR2 SVGAGI.

The V gene is TRBV11-2, the J gene TRBJ1-6, with 8 bases aligning to TRBD1. Germline V gives CDR1 SGHAT, CDR2 FQNNGV. V was clipped by 1 base and J by 16 bases; unmatched bases: 6. The CDR3 is 13 amino acids. The CDR3 sequence is CASSLVPRQGLHF. The CDR3 DNA follows: TGTGCCAGCAGCTTAGTTCCCCGACAGGGGCTCCACTTT.

This chain connects TRBV12-5 to TRBJ1-1; TRBD1 might be the D (5 bases). With 6 bases removed from V and 0 bases from J, the gap between germline ends came to 14 bases. This CDR3 is built from 15 residues. Germline V gene data show CDR1 as LGHNT and CDR2 as FRNRAP. The DNA for the CDR3 is TGTGCTAGTGGCCCCCCGGGGACCATGAACACTGAAGCTTTCTTT. As protein: CASGPPGTMNTEAFF.

This rearrangement joins TRBV18 to TRBJ2-1, with 7 bases that match TRBD1. In germline, CDR1 is KGHSH, CDR2 LQKENI. V was pared by 4 bases and J by 7 bases, with 4 bases of the junction left unmatched. CDR3 length equals 13 residues. CDR3 coding DNA: TGTGCCAGCTCACTCCCAGGGGGTAATGAGCAGTTCTTC. Translating gives CASSLPGGNEQFF.

V usage is TRBV6-5 and J usage is TRBJ2-7; 9 nucleotides match TRBD2. Germline V gives CDR1 MNHEY, CDR2 SVGAGI. The V segment lost 4 bases and the J segment 3 bases; nucleotides outside the gene matches: 7. This CDR3 is built from 15 residues. CDR3 protein: CASSSPSTSGYEQYF. The CDR3 coding sequence is TGTGCCAGCAGTTCCCCCTCGACTAGCGGCTACGAGCAGTACTTC.